Detailed here is one T cell receptor beta chain. The antigen it recognizes is unknown. Base quality data are lacking; no much larger clone is found one base away. The CDR3 contains 12 residues, cysteine and phenylalanine counted. Here the CDR3 DNA is all that survives: 36 bases in frame from base 1. The V end loses 4 bases and the J end loses 7 bases, and a stretch of 9 bases separates them. The CDR1 and CDR2 encoded by the germline V gene are SGDLS and YYNGEE. These data are taken from a study of cytomegalovirus exposure and HLA in healthy donors (dated by TCRdb to 2017 to 2019). At the level of the whole study: A later analysis indicated that the 90 to 150 validation repertoires were generated on the platform also employed for the 600 to 750 repertoires of the first cohort. The study aimed to test whether cataloging public T cell receptors could reveal signatures of past pathogen exposure. Besides the first cohort of 550 to 750 subjects, a separate validation cohort made up of roughly 130 different subjects was used. The study combined high-throughput TCR immunosequencing, statistical association of individual TCRs with disease status, and machine learning to predict cytomegalovirus infection status. The paper's findings and limits, for the study overall: While some public TCRs were present in many individuals, most TCR sequences turned up only very rarely across donors. A few of the identified cytomegalovirus-associated TCR beta chains were confirmed in vitro to be specific for cytomegalovirus antigens. In a later analysis, TCRs clustered in the first cohort were found to also tend to co-occur in the roughly 120 validation repertoires, with 94% of cluster scores above 0. According to the authors, the approach could potentially be generalized to other disease states and immunological phenotypes. A later analysis had no HLA typing for the validation cohort, so co-occurrence there was scored across all 110 or so repertoires. Cytomegalovirus status was reported to be diagnosed by the classifier with high specificity and sensitivity in both the original and validation cohorts. The study gave a list of some 150 TCR beta chains associated with cytomegalovirus.

The donors belonged to the validation cohort of over a hundred subjects, which was separate from the approximately 700-subject first cohort. To prepare the library, the immunoSEQ multiplex PCR assay was applied. The paper's processing steps were these. To diagnose cytomegalovirus status from the catalog of TCR beta chain sequences, a statistical classification framework was built. TCRdb provides this immuneACCESS table in a form limited to in-frame rearrangements. Some clones are lacking; in checked studies, under half of them reflect an unresolved V gene, and why the rest are absent is not known. V and J calls and clone size come straight from that table; D and trimming were deduced from the DNA. The table for this sample lists roughly 48,000 clones; approximately 95% of them were counted only once. The top ten clones comprise about 7.8% of the sample.

The chain is made from TRBV9 and TRBJ2-4; the D gene assignment is ambiguous. This sequence was found in a young woman in good health and CMV-seropositive. Sequencing input: PBMCs. The CDR3 corresponds to CASSSDGNIQYF. DNA sequence: TGTGCCAGCAGCAGTGACGGGAACATTCAGTACTTC.